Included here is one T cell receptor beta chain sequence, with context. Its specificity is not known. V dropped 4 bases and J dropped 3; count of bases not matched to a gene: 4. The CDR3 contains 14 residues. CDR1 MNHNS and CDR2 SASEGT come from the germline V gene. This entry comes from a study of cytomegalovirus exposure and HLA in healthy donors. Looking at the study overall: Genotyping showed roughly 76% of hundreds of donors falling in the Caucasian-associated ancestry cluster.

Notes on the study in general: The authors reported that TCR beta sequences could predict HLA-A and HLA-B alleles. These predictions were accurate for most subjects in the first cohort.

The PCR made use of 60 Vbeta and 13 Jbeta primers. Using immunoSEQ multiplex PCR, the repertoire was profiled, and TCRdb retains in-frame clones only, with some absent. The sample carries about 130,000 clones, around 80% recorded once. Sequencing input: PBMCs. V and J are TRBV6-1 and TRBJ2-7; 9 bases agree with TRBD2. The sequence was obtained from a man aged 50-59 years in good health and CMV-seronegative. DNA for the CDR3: TGTGCCAGCAGTGTGGCGGGGGGGCGCTACGAGCAGTACGTC. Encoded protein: CASSVAGGRYEQYV.